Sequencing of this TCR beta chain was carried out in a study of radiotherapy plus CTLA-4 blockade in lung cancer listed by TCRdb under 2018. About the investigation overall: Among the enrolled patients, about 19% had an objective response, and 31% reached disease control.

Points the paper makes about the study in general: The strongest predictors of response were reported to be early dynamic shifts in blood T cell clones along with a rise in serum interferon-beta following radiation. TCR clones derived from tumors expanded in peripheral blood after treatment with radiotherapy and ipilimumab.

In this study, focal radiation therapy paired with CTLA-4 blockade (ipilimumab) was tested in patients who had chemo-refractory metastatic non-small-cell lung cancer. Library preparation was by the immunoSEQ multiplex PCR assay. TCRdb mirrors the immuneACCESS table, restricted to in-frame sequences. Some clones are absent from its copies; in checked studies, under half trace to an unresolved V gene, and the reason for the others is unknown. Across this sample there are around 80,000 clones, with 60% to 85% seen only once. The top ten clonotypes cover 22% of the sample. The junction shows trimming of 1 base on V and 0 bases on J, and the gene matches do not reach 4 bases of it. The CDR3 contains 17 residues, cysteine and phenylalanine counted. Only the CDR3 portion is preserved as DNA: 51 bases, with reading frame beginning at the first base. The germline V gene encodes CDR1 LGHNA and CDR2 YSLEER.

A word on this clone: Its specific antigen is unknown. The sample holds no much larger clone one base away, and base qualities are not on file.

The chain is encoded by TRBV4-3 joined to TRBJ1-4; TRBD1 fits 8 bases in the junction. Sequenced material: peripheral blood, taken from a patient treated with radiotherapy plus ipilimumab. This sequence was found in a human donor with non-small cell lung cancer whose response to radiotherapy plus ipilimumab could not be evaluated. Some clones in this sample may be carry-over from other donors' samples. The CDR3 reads CASSQGQGTTTNEKLFF. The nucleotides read TGCGCCAGCAGCCAAGGACAGGGGACGACAACTAATGAAAAACTGTTTTTT.